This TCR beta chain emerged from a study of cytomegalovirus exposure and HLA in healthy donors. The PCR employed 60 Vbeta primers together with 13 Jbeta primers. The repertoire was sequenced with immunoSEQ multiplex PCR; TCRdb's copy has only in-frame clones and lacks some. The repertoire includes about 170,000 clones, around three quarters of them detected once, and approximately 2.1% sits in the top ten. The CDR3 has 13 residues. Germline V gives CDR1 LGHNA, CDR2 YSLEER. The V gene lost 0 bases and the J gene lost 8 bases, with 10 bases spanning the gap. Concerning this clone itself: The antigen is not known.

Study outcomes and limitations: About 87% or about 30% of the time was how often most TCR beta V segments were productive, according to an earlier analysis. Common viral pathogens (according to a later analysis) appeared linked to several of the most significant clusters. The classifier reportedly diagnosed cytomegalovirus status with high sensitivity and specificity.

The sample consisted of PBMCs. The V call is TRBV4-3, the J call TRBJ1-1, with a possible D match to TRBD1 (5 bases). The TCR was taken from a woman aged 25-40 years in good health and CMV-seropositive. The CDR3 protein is CASSQDRGREAFF. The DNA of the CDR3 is TGCGCCAGCAGCCAAGATCGGGGGAGGGAAGCTTTCTTT.